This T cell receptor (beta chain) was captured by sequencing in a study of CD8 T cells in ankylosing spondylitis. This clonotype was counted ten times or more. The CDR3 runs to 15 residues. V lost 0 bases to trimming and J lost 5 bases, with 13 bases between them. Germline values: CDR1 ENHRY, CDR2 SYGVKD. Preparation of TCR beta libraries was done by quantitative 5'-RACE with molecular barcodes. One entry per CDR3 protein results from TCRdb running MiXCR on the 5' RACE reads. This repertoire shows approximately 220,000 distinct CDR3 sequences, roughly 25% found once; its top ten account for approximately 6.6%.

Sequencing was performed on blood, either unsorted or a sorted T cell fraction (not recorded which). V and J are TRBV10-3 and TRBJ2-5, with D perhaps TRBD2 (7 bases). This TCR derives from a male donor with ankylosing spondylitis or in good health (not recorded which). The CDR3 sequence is CAISESTGGGETQYF. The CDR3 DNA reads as TGTGCCATCAGTGAGTCGACCGGCGGGGGCGAGACCCAGTACTTC.